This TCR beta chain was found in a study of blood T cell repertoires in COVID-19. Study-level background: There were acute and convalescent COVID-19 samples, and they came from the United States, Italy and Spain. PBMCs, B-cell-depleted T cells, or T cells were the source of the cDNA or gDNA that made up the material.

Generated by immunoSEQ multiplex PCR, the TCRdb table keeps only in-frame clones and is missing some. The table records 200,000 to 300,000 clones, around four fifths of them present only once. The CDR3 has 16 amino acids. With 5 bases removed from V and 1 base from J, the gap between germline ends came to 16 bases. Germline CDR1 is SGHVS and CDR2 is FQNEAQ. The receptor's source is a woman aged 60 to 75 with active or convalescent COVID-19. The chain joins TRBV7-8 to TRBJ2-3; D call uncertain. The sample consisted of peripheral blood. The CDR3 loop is CASSPTFSVRTDTQYF. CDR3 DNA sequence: TGTGCCAGCAGCCCCACCTTCAGCGTGCGCACAGATACGCAGTATTTT.